The clone carrying this T cell receptor (beta chain) was seen ten or more times. Antigen specificity is unknown. This sample is part of a study of T cells in Graves' hyperthyroidism and ophthalmopathy. Study findings and constraints: The model's output predicted ophthalmopathy at a median of roughly seven months prior to onset.

RNA transcripts provided the source from which TCR beta CDR3 regions were amplified. TCR CDR3 underwent first-round RT-PCR with the HTBI primer set. One entry per CDR3 protein, called by TCRdb with MiXCR from the multiplex PCR reads. Here the sample spans some 510,000 distinct CDR3 sequences, around 20% being singletons. Germline values: CDR1 MNHNS, CDR2 SASEGT. The CDR3 spans 14 residues. V lost 7 bases and J 0 bases, leaving 12 bases between the germline ends. Uncontrolled infection, other autoimmune disease, pregnancy or lactation barred patients from enrollment. The chain links TRBV6-1 to TRBJ1-1, with unresolved D. Sequences were obtained from blood. The source is a man aged 18 to 35 with Graves' hyperthyroidism. For the CDR3, the DNA is TGTGCCAGCAAAGGGAGGACGATGAACACTGAAGCTTTCTTT. Residues: CASKGRTMNTEAFF.